Presented here are 30 T cell receptor beta chains from one specimen sequenced in a study of graft-versus-host responses after intestinal transplantation. The table came from immunoSEQ multiplex PCR; TCRdb's copy has only in-frame clones and leaves some out. The sample shows about 86,000 clones, roughly 90% of them seen only once. These TCRs' antigens remain unknown. The material was unstimulated CD8+ T cells sorted from spleen or lymph node cells, obtained before intestinal transplant. These receptors all come from a human donor who received an intestinal transplant.

The chain is built from TRBV28 and TRBJ2-4; 8 positions agree with TRBD1. The CDR3 length is 14 residues. Per the germline V gene, CDR1 is MDHEN and CDR2 is SYDVKM. Trimming at V came to 5 bases and at J to 7 bases, leaving 7 bases not matched to a gene. The DNA for the CDR3 is TGTGCCAGCAGTCCCTTGGACAGGGCGAACATTCAGTACTTC. Protein product: CASSPLDRANIQYF.

V gene TRBV30 combines with J gene TRBJ2-6, with D uncertain. The CDR3 consists of 14 residues. V dropped 3 bases and J dropped 4 bases, with 10 bases sitting between them. Germline assignment: CDR1 GTSNPN and CDR2 SVGIG (reference sequence). CDR3 sequence: CAWSLQVGANVLTF. CDR3 sequence (DNA): TGTGCCTGGAGCCTCCAGGTGGGGGCCAACGTCCTGACTTTC.

On this clone itself: This specimen includes other DNA sequences encoding the same CDR3. V is TRBV27 and J is TRBJ2-7; 9 bases map to TRBD2. With 6 bases clipped from V and 2 bases from J, the junction kept 5 bases outside the gene matches. CDR1 and CDR2 (germline): MNHEY, SMNVEV (reference sequence). This CDR3 region has 14 residues. The chain's CDR3 is CASSPGLAAYEQYF. The CDR3 DNA reads as TGTGCCAGCAGCCCGGGACTAGCCGCCTACGAGCAGTACTTC.

The CDR3 is CASRVGQGFHEQYF. In DNA, the CDR3 is TGCGCCAGCAGAGTCGGGCAGGGTTTCCACGAGCAGTACTTC. The chain links TRBV10-2 to TRBJ2-7, with D perhaps matching TRBD1 (5 bases). Germline V gives CDR1 WSHSY, CDR2 SAAADI. There are 14 residues in the CDR3. Trimming stripped 6 bases from V and 5 bases from J, with 17 bases between.

This chain uses TRBV19 with TRBJ1-5; maybe TRBD1 (6 bases). The germline CDR1 and CDR2 sequences are LNHDA and SQIVND (reference sequence). The CDR3 consists of 15 residues. The V gene lost 7 bases and the J gene lost 0 bases, with 13 bases spanning the gap. CDR3 nucleotide sequence: TGTGCCAGTACCTGGACAGCTTATAGCAATCAGCCCCAGCATTTT. It specifies CASTWTAYSNQPQHF.

The chain uses TRBV29-1 and TRBJ2-1; 9 positions agree with TRBD2. This CDR3 region has 13 residues. V was pared by 0 bases and J by 15 bases, with 9 bases of the junction left unmatched. Germline V gene lookup returns CDR1 SQVTM and CDR2 ANQGSEA. CDR3 in amino acids: CSVEDRVREGRFF. CDR3 coding DNA: TGCAGCGTTGAAGATCGGGTGCGGGAGGGCAGGTTCTTC.

The rearrangement links TRBV11-2 to TRBJ2-1; D call uncertain. V lost 2 bases and J 8 bases, leaving 7 bases between the germline ends. The CDR3 is made up of 12 amino acids. Germline assignment: CDR1 SGHAT and CDR2 FQNNGV. The CDR3 DNA is TGTGCCAGCAGCTTATCCCTACATGAGCAGTTCTTC. Its protein is CASSLSLHEQFF.

This chain connects TRBV6-1 to TRBJ1-1; 7 nucleotides match TRBD1. The CDR3 has 15 residues. Trimming at V came to 3 bases and at J to 4 bases, leaving 8 bases not matched to a gene. Germline V gives CDR1 MNHNS, CDR2 SASEGT. DNA of the CDR3: TGTGCCAGCAGTGAGACAGGGTACGAGGTCACTGAAGCTTTCTTT. Translation: CASSETGYEVTEAFF.

The V and J genes are TRBV30 and TRBJ1-1; D is possibly TRBD1 (6 bases). Trimming took 4 bases from V and 4 from J, leaving 10 bases between them. Germline V gives CDR1 GTSNPN, CDR2 SVGIG (reference sequence). This CDR3 has 12 residues. CDR3 residues: CAWTGEGTEAFF. The CDR3 DNA follows: TGTGCCTGGACAGGGGAGGGCACTGAAGCTTTCTTT. The full variable domain, rest sourced from reference TRBV30 and TRBJ1-1, is SQTIHQWPATLVQPVGSPLSLECTVEGTSNPNLYWYRQAAGRGLQLLFYSVGIGQISSEVPQNLSASRPQDRQFILSSKKLLLSDSGFYLCAWTGEGTEAFFGQGTRLTVV.

V usage is TRBV7-7 and J usage is TRBJ1-1; 7 bases line up with TRBD1. Germline loops: CDR1 SSHAT, CDR2 FNYEAQ (reference sequence). V trimming: 5 bases; J trimming: 8 bases; junction bases outside the gene matches: 5. This CDR3 has 12 amino acids. CDR3 DNA: TGTGCCAGCAGCCCCCTGGACAGGGAAGCTTTCTTT. Its translation: CASSPLDREAFF.

This clone appeared a single time. The J gene is TRBJ2-1, the V gene TRBV7-9; 15 positions match TRBD2. This CDR3 region has 18 residues. CDR1 is SEHNR and CDR2 is FQNEAQ in the germline V gene (reference sequence). The V gene end was trimmed by 4 bases and the J gene end by 0 bases; junction bases not matched to a gene: 4. The CDR3 DNA reads TGTGCCAGCAGCTCCGGACTAGCGGGGGGGAGCTCCTACAATGAGCAGTTCTTC. It yields the protein CASSSGLAGGSSYNEQFF. Drawing the rest from reference TRBV7-9 and TRBJ2-1, the complete variable domain is DTGVSQNPRHKITKRGQNVTFRCDPISEHNRLYWYRQTLGQGPEFLTYFQNEAQLEKSRLLSDRFSAERPKGSFSTLEIQRTEQGDSAMYLCASSSGLAGGSSYNEQFFGPGTRLTVL.

The chain has TRBV11-2 and TRBJ2-1, with TRBD1 matching over 7 bases. The trim removed 8 bases at V and 3 bases at J, leaving 7 bases unmatched. The CDR3 loop spans 14 amino acids. CDR1 and CDR2 (germline): SGHAT, FQNNGV. The CDR3 bases are TGTGCCAGCTCACCGGGACAGAACTACAATGAGCAGTTCTTC. Its protein is CASSPGQNYNEQFF.

The chain employs TRBV6-6 and TRBJ2-7; 10 bases are shared with TRBD1. The V gene's germline CDR1 is MNHNY and CDR2 SVGAGI (reference sequence). The CDR3 covers 13 residues. Unmatched junction bases numbered 6, after V lost 6 bases and J lost 7 bases. The CDR3 spells CASRDGTGVEQYF. Written as DNA, the CDR3 is TGTGCCAGCAGGGACGGGACAGGGGTAGAGCAGTACTTC.

This clone showed up just once. This chain connects TRBV9 to TRBJ2-6; D possibly corresponds to TRBD2 (5 bases). Between the trimmed V and J ends, which lost 3 bases and 2 bases, there was a span of 24 bases. The CDR3 has 20 residues. Germline CDR1 SGDLS, CDR2 YYNGEE. CDR3 nucleotide sequence: TGTGCCAGCAGCGAGGAGGATGGAGGCCCCCCTAACCCTGGGGCCAACGTCCTGACTTTC. Translation: CASSEEDGGPPNPGANVLTF.

The rearrangement links TRBV19 to TRBJ2-1; 13 nucleotides line up with TRBD2. The trim removed 3 bases at V and 1 base at J, leaving 6 bases unmatched. Germline values: CDR1 LNHDA, CDR2 SQIVND (reference sequence). There are 18 residues in the CDR3. DNA of the CDR3: TGTGCCAGTAGTATCGGACTAGCGGGGGTCCTTTCCTACAATGAGCAGTTCTTC. Amino acids: CASSIGLAGVLSYNEQFF.

The genes are TRBV9 and TRBJ2-1; 7 nucleotides align to TRBD2. J lost 2 bases, V lost 0 bases, and 8 bases had no gene match. Germline V gene data show CDR1 as SGDLS and CDR2 as YYNGEE. The CDR3 spans 17 residues. In DNA, the CDR3 is TGTGCCAGCAGCGTAGGATGGCGGGAGATTACCTACAATGAGCAGTTCTTC. Translation: CASSVGWREITYNEQFF.

The chain employs TRBV18 and TRBJ1-2; D may be TRBD1 (6 bases). This CDR3 comprises 13 residues. Germline CDR1 KGHSH, CDR2 LQKENI. The V gene lost 2 bases and the J gene lost 4 bases, with 8 bases spanning the gap. CDR3 nucleotides: TGTGCCAGCTCACCAGGGGGCGGCTATGGCTACACCTTC. Its translation is CASSPGGGYGYTF. The full variable domain, its missing parts supplied by reference TRBV18 and TRBJ1-2, is NAGVMQNPRHLVRRRGQEARLRCSPMKGHSHVYWYRQLPEEGLKFMVYLQKENIIDESGMPKERFSAEFPKEGPSILRIQQVVRGDSAAYFCASSPGGGYGYTFGSGTRLTVV.

V is TRBV7-9 and J is TRBJ1-4, with 10 bases aligning to TRBD1. With V trimmed by 5 bases and J by 6 bases, 6 bases remained unmatched. CDR1 is SEHNR, CDR2 FQNEAQ, per germline (reference sequence). This CDR3 spans 15 amino acids. CDR3 protein: CASSGTGQGYEKLFF. CDR3 nucleotides: TGTGCCAGCAGCGGGACGGGACAGGGGTATGAAAAACTGTTTTTT.

The rearrangement joins TRBV4-2 to TRBJ2-2, with 10 nucleotides matching TRBD2. Germline values: CDR1 LGHNA, CDR2 YNFKEQ. The CDR3 has 16 amino acids. V lost 4 bases, J lost 1 base, and 3 bases stayed unmatched. The CDR3 sequence is CASSPSGSGNTGELFF. The DNA of the CDR3 is TGTGCCAGCAGCCCTAGCGGGAGTGGGAACACCGGGGAGCTGTTTTTT.

V and J are TRBV6-6 and TRBJ2-7, with D possibly being TRBD2 (6 bases). Per the germline V gene, CDR1 is MNHNY and CDR2 is SVGAGI (reference sequence). The CDR3 runs 13 residues. With 2 bases removed from V and 4 bases from J, the gap between germline ends came to 9 bases. The CDR3 loop is CASSYGGFYEQYF. Written as DNA, the CDR3 is TGTGCCAGCAGTTACGGGGGGTTTTACGAGCAGTACTTC.

The chain combines TRBV29-1 with TRBJ2-2, with 7 positions matching TRBD2. The V gene's germline CDR1 is SQVTM and CDR2 ANQGSEA. V lost 1 base and J lost 0; bases outside the gene matches: 5. The CDR3 runs 16 residues. The CDR3 loop is CSVEGAGRSNTGELFF. The CDR3, as DNA: TGCAGCGTTGAAGGGGCCGGGAGGTCGAACACCGGGGAGCTGTTTTTT.

The chain combines TRBV21-1 with TRBJ2-5; the table gives TRBD2 as D, unverified against the DNA. TRBV21-1 is shown as a pseudogene. This CDR3 has 14 residues. CDR3 sequence reads: CATDRVGIRETQYF. For the CDR3, the DNA is TGTGCCACAGATAGGGTCGGGATACGGGAGACCCAGTACTTC.

This clone has only one observation. The chain recombines TRBV4-1 with TRBJ1-1, with D uncertain. Germline V gives CDR1 MGHRA, CDR2 YSYEKL. The ends were cut back, 6 bases at V and 8 bases at J, with 19 bases in the middle. The CDR3 has 14 amino acids. The chain's CDR3 is CASRPVEGDLEAFF. As DNA, the CDR3 is TGCGCCAGCAGACCTGTTGAGGGAGACCTCGAAGCTTTCTTT.

The V gene is TRBV30, the J gene TRBJ1-6; tentative D call: TRBD1 (6 bases). CDR1 and CDR2 (germline): GTSNPN, SVGIG (reference sequence). V shed 4 bases and J shed 9 bases, with 13 bases lying between them. The CDR3 is 13 residues long. The CDR3 sequence is CAWTGTSPSPLHF. The DNA of the CDR3 is TGTGCCTGGACCGGGACATCGCCTTCACCCCTCCACTTT. The whole variable domain, remainder taken from reference TRBV30 and TRBJ1-6, is SQTIHQWPATLVQPVGSPLSLECTVEGTSNPNLYWYRQAAGRGLQLLFYSVGIGQISSEVPQNLSASRPQDRQFILSSKKLLLSDSGFYLCAWTGTSPSPLHFGNGTRLTVT.

The rearrangement uses TRBV4-1 and TRBJ1-4, with 9 bases matching TRBD1. With 4 bases clipped from V and 7 bases from J, the junction kept 10 bases outside the gene matches. Germline V CDR1 and CDR2: MGHRA, YSYEKL. This CDR3 spans 16 amino acids. Here the CDR3 DNA reads TGCGCCAGCAGCCCCGGACAGGGGTCGGGAATTGAAAAACTGTTTTTT. Its translation is CASSPGQGSGIEKLFF.

This chain joins TRBV2 and TRBJ2-3; D remains ambiguous. Between the trimmed V and J ends, which lost 6 bases and 0 bases, there was a span of 10 bases. The CDR3 covers 14 residues. Germline CDR1 and CDR2: SNHLY and FYNNEI. The CDR3 bases are TGTGCCAGCAGCACAACCTCGAGCACAGATACGCAGTATTTT. It yields the protein CASSTTSSTDTQYF.

The chain carries TRBV25-1 and TRBJ1-1; D is ambiguous. Germline CDR1 MGHDK, CDR2 SYGVNS. The CDR3 is 11 residues long. The V end lost 7 bases, the J end lost 4 bases, and 7 bases lay between the germline ends. DNA for the CDR3: TGTGCCAGCACCCCAGGCACTGAAGCTTTCTTT. This encodes CASTPGTEAFF.

The chain is built from TRBV15 and TRBJ2-4, with 10 bases matching TRBD1. The CDR3 length is 15 residues. Germline V CDR1 and CDR2: LNHNV, YYDKDF (reference sequence). J lost 2 bases, V lost 8 bases, and 6 bases had no gene match. CDR3 sequence (DNA): TGTGCCACCGGAACGGACAGGGGGTCCAAAAACATTCAGTACTTC. Translating gives CATGTDRGSKNIQYF.

The J gene is TRBJ2-7, the V gene TRBV6-5, with D perhaps matching TRBD2 (6 bases). V lost 4 bases to trimming and J lost 0 bases, with 16 bases between them. Germline V gene data show CDR1 as MNHEY and CDR2 as SVGAGI. The CDR3 is 16 amino acids. CDR3 sequence reads: CASSFTSQESSYEQYF. In DNA, the CDR3 is TGTGCCAGCAGTTTTACTAGCCAAGAAAGCTCCTACGAGCAGTACTTC.

This chain links TRBV30 with TRBJ2-3; 12 bases align to TRBD1. After removal of 8 bases from V and 5 bases from J, the junction contained 11 bases not matched to a gene. CDR1 GTSNPN and CDR2 SVGIG come from the germline V gene (reference sequence). The CDR3 length is 15 residues. This chain's CDR3 is CAGDQGQGAKDTQYF. The CDR3 region has the DNA TGTGCCGGAGATCAGGGACAGGGGGCGAAAGATACGCAGTATTTT.